This T cell receptor beta chain came from a study of blood T cell repertoires in COVID-19. As for the study in general: Italy, Spain and the United States were the sources of the convalescent and acute COVID-19 samples. T cells, B-cell-depleted T cells, or PBMCs supplied cDNA or gDNA.

Some clones are missing from TCRdb's copy, which holds only in-frame ones; the method was immunoSEQ multiplex PCR. Seen here are about 260,000 clones, 86% observed once, and the top ten hold approximately 10%. The CDR3 is 14 residues long. Trimming cost V 6 bases and J 6 bases, with 12 bases left between them. CDR1 is MNHEY and CDR2 is SVGAGI in the germline V gene. The sample was peripheral blood. The receptor's source is a man aged 35 to 55 with active or convalescent COVID-19. The V call is TRBV6-5, the J call TRBJ1-6; D possibly corresponds to TRBD1 (6 bases). The CDR3 region has the DNA TGTGCCAGCAGGGTGGACAGTTCTAATTCACCCCTCCACTTT. Translated: CASRVDSSNSPLHF.